This T cell receptor beta chain was identified in a study of shared clonotypes between healthy human individuals (TCRdb year 2020). Regarding the complete study: The cohort included three men and a couple of women between 18 and 49 years of age. Per donor, three plates each were used for CD4 naive and CD4 memory, two for CD8 naive, and one for CD8 memory. The study deeply sequenced blood TCR repertoires of several healthy adults to estimate repertoire size and the extent of clonotype sharing between individuals. To increase sequencing depth and limit assay-specific biases, different laboratories used diverse techniques to prepare libraries and sequence TCR repertoires. Between about 0.8 and 9 billion PBMCs per donor were obtained by leukapheresis.

General findings and caveats noted by the study authors: Naive subsets generally had larger estimated clonotype richness than memory subsets did. Higher generation probabilities were observed for clonotypes shared by all four sorted-subset donors than for non-shared clonotypes. Approximately 5% of naive CD4, around 4% of naive CD8, around 2.3% of memory CD4, and about 0.4% of memory CD8 clonotypes were shared across several donors. Sampling was limited to blood, and TCR repertoires in tissue likely differ from TCR repertoires in blood. Even with the large sequencing depth, rarefaction of the sorted-subset datasets indicated that sequencing was incomplete. Because the study included only a small number of donors, the genetic and exposure-history diversity represented was limited. Pairwise subsampling led to the expectation that sequencing depth would affect the degree of clonotype sharing among donors.

As for this clone: Which antigen it targets is not known. Nothing much larger sits one base from this clone, and base qualities are not available.

Using the deep immunoSEQ assay, multiplex PCR amplified TCR CDR3 regions from genomic DNA. Extracted genomic DNA from each cell subset was spread evenly across all wells of several immunoSEQ 96-well plates, with each plate serving as a replicate. For sorted subsets, about 0.2 ug genomic DNA, equal to 25,000 to 35,000 T cell genomes, was loaded into each replicate PCR. Purified libraries were quantified with a Qubit 3.0 fluorometer, sized on a Bioanalyzer 2100, and re-quantified with the KAPA Library Quantification kit. Every immunoSEQ 96-well plate was sequenced on a dedicated single-read 150-cycle Illumina NextSeq 550 flow cell. In the authors' own workflow: Because only junctional sequences without quality scores were contained in the immunoSEQ output, filtering matching that applied to full-length reads could not be performed. Sequences were annotated with PyIR, a Python wrapper for IgBLAST v1.9, and V/J genes and CDR3 were assigned using IMGT germline references. Reads with weak V/J assignments (E-value above 1e-6), missing CDR3, stop codons, out-of-frame junctions, or ambiguous translated residues were removed. V3J clonotypes were defined as sequences sharing the same inferred V gene, J gene, and CDR3 amino acid sequence. Percentage overlap between repertoires was calculated by dividing the number of shared unique clonotypes by the size of the smaller repertoire. Repertoire richness was assessed with RTK rarefaction, the Chao1 estimator, and Recon v2.1 estimates of unobserved clonotypes. OLGA was used to compute generation probabilities for all TCRbeta clonotypes that the gDNA method yielded from a few donors. Here the immuneACCESS table is served through TCRdb, limited to in-frame sequences with V and J called. Missing clones are a known gap in these copies; in checked studies unresolved V genes cover under half, and the rest lacks a known reason. That table supplies the V and J calls and clone size; D and trimming were determined from the DNA. The sample table holds some 2 million clones, of which approximately 95% were seen once. The top ten clonotypes cover 1% to 1.5% of the sample.

CD8 naive samples consisted of CD45RO-negative cells that were positively selected for CCR7, yielding a CD45RA+CCR7+ population without TemRA cells. The donors were healthy, HIV-negative adults with no recently reported acute infections or vaccinations. Only Caucasian adults living in Nashville, Tennessee, USA were represented among the donors. Blood was obtained by leukapheresis, after which PBMCs were separated by Ficoll-Histopaque density gradient centrifugation and cryopreserved in liquid nitrogen vapor phase. Purity and quantity of every magnetically sorted T cell population were checked by analytical flow cytometry. Genomic DNA was isolated from every sorted fraction and measured by UV absorbance on a Nanodrop 2000c. For this chain, trimming is 4 bases at the V end and 4 bases at the J end, and the number of junction bases without a gene match is 7. According to the germline V gene, CDR1 reads SGHRS and CDR2 reads YFSETQ. From the cysteine up to the phenylalanine, the CDR3 has a length of 15 residues. This entry keeps only the CDR3 DNA: 45 bases, framed from base 1.

The chain joins TRBV5-1 to TRBJ2-7; 11 of the junction bases match TRBD1. Sequences were obtained from naive CD8+ T cells sorted from blood. What this sample's cell subset or site label stands for: CD45RA+CCR7+. The receptor comes from a man aged 18 to 29 in good health. The base sequence is TGCGCCAGCAGCGCGGGACAGGGGGATAGGTACGAGCAGTACTTC. This encodes CASSAGQGDRYEQYF.